This record covers a single TCR beta chain. What it recognizes is unknown. Study-wide findings and caveats: Tumor-infiltrating Treg TCR alpha and beta sequences overlapped most with tumor naive CD4+ T cells, then blood naive.

Full-length variable regions came from constant-region reverse primers plus semi-nested Nested Universal Primer A PCR. TCRdb redid the calling of the 5' RACE reads with MiXCR, one entry per CDR3 protein. The sample lists tens of thousands of distinct CDR3 sequences, around a quarter occurring once. Germline CDR1 SGHTA, CDR2 FQGTGA. This CDR3 spans 13 amino acids. The V end lost 2 bases, the J end lost 6 bases, and 9 bases lay between the germline ends. The chain employs TRBV7-3 and TRBJ2-3; D uncertain. The sequenced material came from tumor-infiltrating memory CD4+ T cells sorted from the breast tumor. Subset of the sample: memory CD4+ T cells, CD4+CD45RO+CD25-. The TCR was taken from a female donor with breast cancer. CDR3: CASSLYGFDTQYF. The CDR3, as DNA: TGTGCCAGCAGCTTATATGGGTTTGATACGCAGTATTTT.